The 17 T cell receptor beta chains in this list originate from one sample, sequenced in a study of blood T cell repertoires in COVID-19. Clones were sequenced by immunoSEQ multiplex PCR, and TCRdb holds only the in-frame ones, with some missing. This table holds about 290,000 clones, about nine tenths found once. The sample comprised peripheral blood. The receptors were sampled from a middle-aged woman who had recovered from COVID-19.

The CDR3 sequence: CASSQNDSPNEKLFF. CDR3 coding DNA: TGTGCCAGCAGCCAGAACGACAGCCCTAATGAAAAACTGTTTTTT. V gene TRBV4-2 combines with J gene TRBJ1-4; D is possibly TRBD1 (5 bases). The V end was cut by 3 bases, the J end by 3 bases, with 11 bases between. CDR1 is LGHNA and CDR2 is YNFKEQ in the germline V gene. The CDR3 totals 15 residues.

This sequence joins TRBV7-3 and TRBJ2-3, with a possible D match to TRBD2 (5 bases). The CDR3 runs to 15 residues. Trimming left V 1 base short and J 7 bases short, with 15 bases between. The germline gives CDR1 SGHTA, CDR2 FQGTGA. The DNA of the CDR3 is TGTGCCAGCAGCTTAATGGTAGGGAGCGTGTATACGCAGTATTTT. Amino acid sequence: CASSLMVGSVYTQYF. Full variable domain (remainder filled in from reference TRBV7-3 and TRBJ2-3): GAGVSQTPSNKVTEKGKYVELRCDPISGHTALYWYRQSLGQGPEFLIYFQGTGAADDSGLPNDRFFAVRPEGSVSTLKIQRTERGDSAVYLCASSLMVGSVYTQYFGPGTRLTVL.

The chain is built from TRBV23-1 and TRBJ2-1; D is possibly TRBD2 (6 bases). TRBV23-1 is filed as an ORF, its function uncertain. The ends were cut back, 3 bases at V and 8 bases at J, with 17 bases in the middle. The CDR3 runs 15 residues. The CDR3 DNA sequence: TGCGCCAGCAGTCACCGCCGTCTAACTAGCCATGAGCAGTTCTTC. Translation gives CASSHRRLTSHEQFF.

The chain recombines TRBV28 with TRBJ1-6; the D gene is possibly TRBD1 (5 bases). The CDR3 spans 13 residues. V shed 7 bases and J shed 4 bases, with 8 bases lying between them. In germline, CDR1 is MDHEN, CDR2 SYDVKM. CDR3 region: CASKQGYNSPLHF. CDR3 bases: TGTGCCAGCAAGCAGGGTTATAATTCACCCCTCCACTTT.

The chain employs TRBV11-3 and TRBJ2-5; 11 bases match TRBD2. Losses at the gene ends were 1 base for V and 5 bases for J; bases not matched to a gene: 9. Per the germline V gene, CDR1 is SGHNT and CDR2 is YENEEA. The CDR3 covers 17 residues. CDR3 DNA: TGTGCCAGCAGCTTAGGGGCGACTAGCGGGGTCAGTGAGACCCAGTACTTC. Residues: CASSLGATSGVSETQYF. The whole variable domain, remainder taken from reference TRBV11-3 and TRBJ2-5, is EAGVVQSPRYKIIEKKQPVAFWCNPISGHNTLYWYLQNLGQGPELLIRYENEEAVDDSQLPKDRFSAERLKGVDSTLKIQPAELGDSAVYLCASSLGATSGVSETQYFGPGTRLLVL.

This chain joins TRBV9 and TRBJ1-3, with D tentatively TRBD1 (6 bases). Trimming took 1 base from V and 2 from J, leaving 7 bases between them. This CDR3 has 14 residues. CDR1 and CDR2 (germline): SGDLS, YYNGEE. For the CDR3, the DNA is TGTGCCAGCAGCGTAAACAGGGCTGGAAACACCATATATTTT. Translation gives CASSVNRAGNTIYF.

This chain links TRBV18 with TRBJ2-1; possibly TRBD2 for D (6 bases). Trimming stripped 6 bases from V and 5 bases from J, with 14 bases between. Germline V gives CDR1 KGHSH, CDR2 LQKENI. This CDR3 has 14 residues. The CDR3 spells CASSRGTGDNEQFF. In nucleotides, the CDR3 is TGTGCCAGCTCCAGAGGGACGGGAGACAATGAGCAGTTCTTC.

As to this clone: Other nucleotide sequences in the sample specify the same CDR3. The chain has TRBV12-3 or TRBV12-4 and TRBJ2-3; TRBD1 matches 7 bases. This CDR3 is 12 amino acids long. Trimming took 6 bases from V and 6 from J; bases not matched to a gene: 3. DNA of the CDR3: TGTGCCAGCAGGCCGACAGGGGATACGCAGTATTTT. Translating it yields CASRPTGDTQYF.

The CDR3 bases are TGTGCCACCAGTGACCGAACCGGACTAGCGGGAGACTCAGAGACCCAGTACTTC. Protein sequence: CATSDRTGLAGDSETQYF. This chain connects TRBV24-1 to TRBJ2-5; 13 positions agree with TRBD2. CDR1 KGHDR and CDR2 SFDVKD come from the germline V gene. The CDR3 length is 18 residues. Trimming cost V 4 bases and J 4 bases; bases outside gene matches: 11.

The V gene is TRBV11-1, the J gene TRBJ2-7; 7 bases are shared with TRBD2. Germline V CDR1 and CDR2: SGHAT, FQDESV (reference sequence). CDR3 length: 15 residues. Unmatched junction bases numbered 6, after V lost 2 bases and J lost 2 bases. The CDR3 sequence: CASSLPSGTAYEQYF. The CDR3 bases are TGTGCCAGCAGCTTACCTAGCGGCACAGCCTACGAGCAGTACTTC.

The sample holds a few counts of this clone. CDR3 loop: CASSETLAGGPSDTQYF. The CDR3 DNA reads TGTGCCAGCAGTGAAACCTTAGCGGGAGGGCCATCAGATACGCAGTATTTT. The chain is built from TRBV6-1 and TRBJ2-3; 11 bases agree with TRBD2. The length of the CDR3 is 17 residues. The V and J ends lost 2 bases and 4 bases, in that order; junction bases with no gene match: 8. CDR1 and CDR2 from the germline V gene are MNHNS and SASEGT.

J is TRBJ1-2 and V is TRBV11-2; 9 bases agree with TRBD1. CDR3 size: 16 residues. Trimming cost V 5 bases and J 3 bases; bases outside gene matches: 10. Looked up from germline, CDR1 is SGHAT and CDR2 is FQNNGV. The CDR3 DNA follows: TGTGCCAGCAGCCCGCGGACAGGGGCGACATACTATGGCTACACCTTC. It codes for CASSPRTGATYYGYTF.

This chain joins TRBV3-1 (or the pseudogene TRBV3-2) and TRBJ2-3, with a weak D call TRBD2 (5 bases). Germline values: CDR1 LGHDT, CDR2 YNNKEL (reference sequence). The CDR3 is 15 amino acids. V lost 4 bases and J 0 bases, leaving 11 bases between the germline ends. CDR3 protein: CASSPTTGSTDTQYF. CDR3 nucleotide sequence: TGTGCCAGCAGCCCCACGACGGGGAGCACAGATACGCAGTATTTT.

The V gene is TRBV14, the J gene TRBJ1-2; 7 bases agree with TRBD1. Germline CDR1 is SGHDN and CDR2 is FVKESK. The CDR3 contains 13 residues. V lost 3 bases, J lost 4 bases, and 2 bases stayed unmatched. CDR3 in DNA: TGTGCCAGCAGCCAGGGACAGTTCTATGGCTACACCTTC. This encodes CASSQGQFYGYTF.

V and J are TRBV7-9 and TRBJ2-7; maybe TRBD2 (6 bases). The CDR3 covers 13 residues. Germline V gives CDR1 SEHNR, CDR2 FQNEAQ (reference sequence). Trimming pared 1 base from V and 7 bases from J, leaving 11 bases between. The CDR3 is CASSLGGTGEQYF. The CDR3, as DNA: TGTGCCAGCAGCTTAGGCGGGACGGGGGAGCAGTACTTC.

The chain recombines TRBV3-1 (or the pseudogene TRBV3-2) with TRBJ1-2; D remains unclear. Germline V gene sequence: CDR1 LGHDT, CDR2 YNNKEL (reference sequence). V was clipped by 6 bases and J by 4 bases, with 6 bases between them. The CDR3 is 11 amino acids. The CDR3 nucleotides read TGTGCCAGCAGGAACAGCTATGGCTACACCTTC. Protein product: CASRNSYGYTF.

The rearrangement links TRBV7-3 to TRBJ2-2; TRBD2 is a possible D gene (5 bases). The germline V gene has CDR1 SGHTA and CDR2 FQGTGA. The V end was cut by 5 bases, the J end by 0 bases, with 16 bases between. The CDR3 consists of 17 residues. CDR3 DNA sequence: TGTGCCAGCAGCCCGCCCGGTGGCGGGTCGAACACCGGGGAGCTGTTTTTT. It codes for CASSPPGGGSNTGELFF.